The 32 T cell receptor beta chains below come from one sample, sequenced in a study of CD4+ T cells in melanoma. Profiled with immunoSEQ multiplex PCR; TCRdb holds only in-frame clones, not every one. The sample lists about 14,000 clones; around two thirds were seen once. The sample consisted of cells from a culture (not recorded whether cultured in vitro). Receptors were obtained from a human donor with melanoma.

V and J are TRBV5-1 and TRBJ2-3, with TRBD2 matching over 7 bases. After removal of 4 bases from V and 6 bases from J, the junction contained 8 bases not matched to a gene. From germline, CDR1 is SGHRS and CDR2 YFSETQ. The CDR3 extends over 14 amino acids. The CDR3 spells CASSTMTSFDTQYF. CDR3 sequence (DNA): TGCGCCAGCAGCACCATGACTAGCTTCGATACGCAGTATTTT.

CDR3 sequence: CASSPTSLDWDYEQYF. CDR3 coding DNA: TGCGCCAGCAGCCCCACGTCACTCGACTGGGACTACGAGCAGTACTTC. V gene TRBV5-1 combines with J gene TRBJ2-7, with no clear D. Germline lookup yields CDR1 SGHRS and CDR2 YFSETQ. Trimming removed 4 bases at V and 3 bases at J, with 20 bases between. The CDR3 totals 16 residues.

Here the CDR3 reads CSVRTGLHGYTF. DNA of the CDR3: TGCAGCGTTAGGACAGGTCTCCATGGCTACACCTTC. The genes are TRBV29-1 and TRBJ1-2, with 7 nucleotides matching TRBD1. The junction had 6 bases not matched to a gene; V was cut back by 5 bases and J by 6 bases. This CDR3 has 12 amino acids. The germline V gene encodes CDR1 SQVTM and CDR2 ANQGSEA.

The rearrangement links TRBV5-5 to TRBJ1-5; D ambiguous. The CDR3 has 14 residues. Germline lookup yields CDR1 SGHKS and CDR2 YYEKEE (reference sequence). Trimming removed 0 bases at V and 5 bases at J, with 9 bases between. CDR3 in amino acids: CASSLVPSDQPQHF. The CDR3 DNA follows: TGTGCCAGCAGCTTGGTACCTTCCGATCAGCCCCAGCATTTT.

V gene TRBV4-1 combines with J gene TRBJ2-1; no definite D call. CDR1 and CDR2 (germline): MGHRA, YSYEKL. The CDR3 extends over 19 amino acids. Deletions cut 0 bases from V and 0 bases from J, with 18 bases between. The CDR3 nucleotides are TGCGCCAGCAGCCAAGAGGGTTTTAGTACTATAAGCTCCTACAATGAGCAGTTCTTC. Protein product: CASSQEGFSTISSYNEQFF.

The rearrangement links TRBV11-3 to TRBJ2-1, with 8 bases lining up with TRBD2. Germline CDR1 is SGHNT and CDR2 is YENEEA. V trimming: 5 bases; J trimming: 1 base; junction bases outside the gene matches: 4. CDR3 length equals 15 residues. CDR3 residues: CASSPRGGSYNEQFF. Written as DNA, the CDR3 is TGTGCCAGCAGCCCCCGGGGGGGATCCTACAATGAGCAGTTCTTC.

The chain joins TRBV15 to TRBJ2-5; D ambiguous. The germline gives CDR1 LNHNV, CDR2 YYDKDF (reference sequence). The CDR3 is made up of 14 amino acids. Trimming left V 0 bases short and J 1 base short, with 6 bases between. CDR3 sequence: CATSRDRIQETQYF. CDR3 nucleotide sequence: TGTGCCACCAGCAGAGATCGGATCCAAGAGACCCAGTACTTC.

The CDR3 DNA reads as TGCGCCAGCAGCTCCGACCCCTTCTCTGGAAACACCATATATTTT. Translation: CASSSDPFSGNTIYF. The V call is TRBV5-1, the J call TRBJ1-3; D remains unclear. CDR1 and CDR2 from the germline V gene are SGHRS and YFSETQ. V shed 3 bases and J shed 0 bases, with 10 bases lying between them. CDR3 length: 15 amino acids.

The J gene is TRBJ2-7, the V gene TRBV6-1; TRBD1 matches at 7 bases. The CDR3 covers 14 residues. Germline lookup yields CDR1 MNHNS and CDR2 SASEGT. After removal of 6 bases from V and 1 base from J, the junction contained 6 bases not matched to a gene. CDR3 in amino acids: CASSTGDTSYEQYF. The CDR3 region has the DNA TGTGCCAGCAGCACAGGGGACACATCCTACGAGCAGTACTTC.

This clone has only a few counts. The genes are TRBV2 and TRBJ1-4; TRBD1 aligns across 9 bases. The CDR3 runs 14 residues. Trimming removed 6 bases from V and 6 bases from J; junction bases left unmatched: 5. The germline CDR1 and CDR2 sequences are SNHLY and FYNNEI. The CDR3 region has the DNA TGTGCCAGCAGGAGACAGGGGGTGGATGAAAAACTGTTTTTT. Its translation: CASRRQGVDEKLFF.

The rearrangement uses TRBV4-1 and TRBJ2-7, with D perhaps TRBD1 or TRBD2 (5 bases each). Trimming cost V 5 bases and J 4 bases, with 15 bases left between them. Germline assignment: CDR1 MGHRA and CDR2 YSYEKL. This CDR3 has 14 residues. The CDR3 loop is CASSDRDGAYEQYF. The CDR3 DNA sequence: TGCGCCAGCAGCGACCGGGACGGAGCATACGAGCAGTACTTC.

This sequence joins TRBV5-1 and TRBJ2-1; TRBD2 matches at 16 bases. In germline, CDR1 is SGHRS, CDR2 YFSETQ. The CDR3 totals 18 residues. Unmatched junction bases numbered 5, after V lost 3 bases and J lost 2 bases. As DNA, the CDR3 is TGCGCCAGCAGCTCGGATGGGACTAGCGGGGGGGCCTACAATGAGCAGTTCTTC. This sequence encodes CASSSDGTSGGAYNEQFF.

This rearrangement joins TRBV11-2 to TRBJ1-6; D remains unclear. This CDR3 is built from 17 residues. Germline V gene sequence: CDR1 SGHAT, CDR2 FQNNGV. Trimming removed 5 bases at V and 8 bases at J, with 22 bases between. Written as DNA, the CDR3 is TGTGCCAGCAGCCCAAGAGGCTGGGAGATCGCGGATTCACCCCTCCACTTT. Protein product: CASSPRGWEIADSPLHF.

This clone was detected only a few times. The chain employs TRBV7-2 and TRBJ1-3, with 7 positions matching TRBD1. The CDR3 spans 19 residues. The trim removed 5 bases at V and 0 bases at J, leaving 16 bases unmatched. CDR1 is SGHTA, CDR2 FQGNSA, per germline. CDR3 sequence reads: CASSPRAQGHPGSGNTIYF. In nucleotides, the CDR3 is TGTGCCAGCAGCCCCAGGGCACAGGGGCATCCCGGCTCTGGAAACACCATATATTTT.

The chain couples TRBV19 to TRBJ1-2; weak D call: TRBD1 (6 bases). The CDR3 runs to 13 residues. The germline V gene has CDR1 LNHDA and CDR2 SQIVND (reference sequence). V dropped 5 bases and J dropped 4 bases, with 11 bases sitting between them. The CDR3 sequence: CASSAQGGYGYTF. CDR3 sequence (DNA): TGTGCCAGTAGTGCACAGGGAGGCTATGGCTACACCTTC.

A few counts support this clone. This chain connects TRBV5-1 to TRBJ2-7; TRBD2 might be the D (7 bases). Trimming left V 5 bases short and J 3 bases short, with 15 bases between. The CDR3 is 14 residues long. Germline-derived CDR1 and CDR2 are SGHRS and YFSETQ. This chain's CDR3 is CASRDEGGNYEQYF. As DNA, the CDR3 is TGCGCCAGCAGGGACGAGGGGGGGAACTACGAGCAGTACTTC.

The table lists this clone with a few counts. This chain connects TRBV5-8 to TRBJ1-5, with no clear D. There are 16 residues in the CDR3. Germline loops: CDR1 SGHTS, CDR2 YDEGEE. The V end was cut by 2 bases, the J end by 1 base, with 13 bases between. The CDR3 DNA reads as TGTGCCAGCAGCTTACTCTGGGGAGGAAGCAATCAGCCCCAGCATTTT. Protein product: CASSLLWGGSNQPQHF.

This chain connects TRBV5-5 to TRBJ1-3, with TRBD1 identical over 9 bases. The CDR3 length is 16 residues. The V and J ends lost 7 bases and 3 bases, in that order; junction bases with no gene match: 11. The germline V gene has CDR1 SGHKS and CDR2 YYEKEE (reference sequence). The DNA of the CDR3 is TGTGCCAGCGGAAGTATTACAGGGGGCGTTGGAAACACCATATATTTT. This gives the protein CASGSITGGVGNTIYF.

The CDR3 spells CASSYAGGTYNEQFF. The CDR3 DNA reads as TGTGCCAGCTCATACGCGGGGGGTACCTACAATGAGCAGTTCTTC. V usage is TRBV18 and J usage is TRBJ2-1; 8 nucleotides align to TRBD2. V gave up 5 bases and J gave up 2 bases; unmatched junction bases: 5. CDR3 length equals 15 residues. CDR1 and CDR2 (germline): KGHSH, LQKENI.

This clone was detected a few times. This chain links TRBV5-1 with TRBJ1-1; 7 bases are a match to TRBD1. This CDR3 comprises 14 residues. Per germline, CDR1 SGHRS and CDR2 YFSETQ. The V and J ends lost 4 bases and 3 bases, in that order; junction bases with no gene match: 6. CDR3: CASSDPGGDTEAFF. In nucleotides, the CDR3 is TGCGCCAGCAGCGACCCAGGGGGGGACACTGAAGCTTTCTTT.

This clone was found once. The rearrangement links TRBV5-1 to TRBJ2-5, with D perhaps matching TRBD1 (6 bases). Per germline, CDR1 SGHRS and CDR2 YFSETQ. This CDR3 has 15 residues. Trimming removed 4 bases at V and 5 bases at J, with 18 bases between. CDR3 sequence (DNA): TGCGCCAGCAGCCAAAAACAGGGTCGGCGGGAGACCCAGTACTTC. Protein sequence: CASSQKQGRRETQYF.

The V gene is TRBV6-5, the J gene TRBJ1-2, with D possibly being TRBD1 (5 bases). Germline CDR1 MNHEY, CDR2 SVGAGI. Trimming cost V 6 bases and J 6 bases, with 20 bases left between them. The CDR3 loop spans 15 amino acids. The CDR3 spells CASSRNWEGMDGYTF. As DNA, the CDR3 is TGTGCCAGCAGCCGGAACTGGGAGGGGATGGATGGCTACACCTTC.

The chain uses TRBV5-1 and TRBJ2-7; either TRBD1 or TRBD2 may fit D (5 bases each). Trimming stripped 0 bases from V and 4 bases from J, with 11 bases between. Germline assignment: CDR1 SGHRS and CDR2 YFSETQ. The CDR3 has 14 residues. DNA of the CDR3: TGCGCCAGCAGCTTGGGTCGGGGCGGGTACGAGCAGTACTTC. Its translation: CASSLGRGGYEQYF.

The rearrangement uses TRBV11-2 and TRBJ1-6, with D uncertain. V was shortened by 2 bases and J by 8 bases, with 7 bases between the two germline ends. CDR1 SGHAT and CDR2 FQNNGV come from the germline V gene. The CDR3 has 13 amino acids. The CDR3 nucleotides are TGTGCCAGCAGCTTACGGACCTATTCACCCCTCCACTTT. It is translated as CASSLRTYSPLHF.

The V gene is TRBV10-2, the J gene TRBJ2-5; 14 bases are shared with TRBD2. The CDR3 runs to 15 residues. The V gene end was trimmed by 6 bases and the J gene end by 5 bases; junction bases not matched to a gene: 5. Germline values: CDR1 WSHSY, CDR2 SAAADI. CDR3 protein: CASRGTSGGRETQYF. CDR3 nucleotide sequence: TGCGCCAGCAGAGGGACTAGCGGGGGCCGGGAGACCCAGTACTTC.

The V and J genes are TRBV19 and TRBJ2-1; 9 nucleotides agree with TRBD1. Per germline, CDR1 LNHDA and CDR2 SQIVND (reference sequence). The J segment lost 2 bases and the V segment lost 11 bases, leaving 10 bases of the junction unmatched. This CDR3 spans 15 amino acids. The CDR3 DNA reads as TGTGCCGCCCAGAGGGGGACAGGGCCCTACAATGAGCAGTTCTTC. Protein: CAAQRGTGPYNEQFF.

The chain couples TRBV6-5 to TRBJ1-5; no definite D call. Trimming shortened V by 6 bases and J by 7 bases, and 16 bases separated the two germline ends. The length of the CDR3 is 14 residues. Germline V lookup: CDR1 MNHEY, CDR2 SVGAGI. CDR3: CASSPRQRNQPQHF. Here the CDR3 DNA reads TGTGCCAGCAGCCCACGCCAGAGAAACCAGCCCCAGCATTTT.

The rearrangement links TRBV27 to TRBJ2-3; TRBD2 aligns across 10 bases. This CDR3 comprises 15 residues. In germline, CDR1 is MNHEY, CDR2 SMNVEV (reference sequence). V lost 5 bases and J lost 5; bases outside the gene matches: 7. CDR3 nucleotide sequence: TGTGCCAGCAGTAAAGCTCTAGCGGGGGTAGATACGCAGTATTTT. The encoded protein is CASSKALAGVDTQYF.

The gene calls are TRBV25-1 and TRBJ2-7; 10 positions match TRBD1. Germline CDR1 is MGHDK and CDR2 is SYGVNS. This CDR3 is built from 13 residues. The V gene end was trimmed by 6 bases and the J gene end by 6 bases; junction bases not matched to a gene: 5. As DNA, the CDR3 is TGTGCCAGCAGCAGACAGGGGGCGAGCGAGCAGTACTTC. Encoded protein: CASSRQGASEQYF.

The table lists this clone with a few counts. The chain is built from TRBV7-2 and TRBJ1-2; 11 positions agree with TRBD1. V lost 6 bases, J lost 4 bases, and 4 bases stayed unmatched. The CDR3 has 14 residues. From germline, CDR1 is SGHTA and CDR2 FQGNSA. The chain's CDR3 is CASSRTGGVYGYTF. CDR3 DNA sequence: TGTGCCAGCAGTCGGACAGGGGGCGTCTATGGCTACACCTTC.

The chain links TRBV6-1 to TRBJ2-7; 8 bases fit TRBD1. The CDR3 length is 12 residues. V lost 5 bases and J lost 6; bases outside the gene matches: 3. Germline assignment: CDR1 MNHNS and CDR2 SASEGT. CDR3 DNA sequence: TGTGCCAGCAGTAGACAGGGGAGCGAGCAGTACTTC. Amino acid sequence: CASSRQGSEQYF.

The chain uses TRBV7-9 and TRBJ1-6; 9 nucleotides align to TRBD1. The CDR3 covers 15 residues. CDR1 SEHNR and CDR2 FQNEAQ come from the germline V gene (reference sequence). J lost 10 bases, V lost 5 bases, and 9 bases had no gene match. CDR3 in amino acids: CASSPTGTGLSPLHF. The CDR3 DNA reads TGTGCCAGCAGCCCGACCGGGACAGGGTTGTCACCCCTCCACTTT. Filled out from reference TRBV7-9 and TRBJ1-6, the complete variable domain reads DTGVSQNPRHKITKRGQNVTFRCDPISEHNRLYWYRQTLGQGPEFLTYFQNEAQLEKSRLLSDRFSAERPKGSFSTLEIQRTEQGDSAMYLCASSPTGTGLSPLHFGNGTRLTVT.